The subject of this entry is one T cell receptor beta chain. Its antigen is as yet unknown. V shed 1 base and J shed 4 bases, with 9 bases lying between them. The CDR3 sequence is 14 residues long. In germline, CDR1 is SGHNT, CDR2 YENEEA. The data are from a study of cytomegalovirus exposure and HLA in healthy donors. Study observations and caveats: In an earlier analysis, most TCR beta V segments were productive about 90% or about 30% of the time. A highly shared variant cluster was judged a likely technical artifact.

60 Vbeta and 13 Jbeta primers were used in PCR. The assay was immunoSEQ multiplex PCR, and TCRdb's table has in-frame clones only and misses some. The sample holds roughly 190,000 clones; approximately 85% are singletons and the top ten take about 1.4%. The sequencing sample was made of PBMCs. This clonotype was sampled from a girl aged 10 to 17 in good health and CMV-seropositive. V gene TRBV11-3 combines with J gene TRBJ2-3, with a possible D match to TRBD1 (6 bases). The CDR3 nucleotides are TGTGCCAGCAGCTTAGGCAGGGGCCCAGATACGCAGTATTTT. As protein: CASSLGRGPDTQYF. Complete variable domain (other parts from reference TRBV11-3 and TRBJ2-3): EAGVVQSPRYKIIEKKQPVAFWCNPISGHNTLYWYLQNLGQGPELLIRYENEEAVDDSQLPKDRFSAERLKGVDSTLKIQPAELGDSAVYLCASSLGRGPDTQYFGPGTRLTVL.